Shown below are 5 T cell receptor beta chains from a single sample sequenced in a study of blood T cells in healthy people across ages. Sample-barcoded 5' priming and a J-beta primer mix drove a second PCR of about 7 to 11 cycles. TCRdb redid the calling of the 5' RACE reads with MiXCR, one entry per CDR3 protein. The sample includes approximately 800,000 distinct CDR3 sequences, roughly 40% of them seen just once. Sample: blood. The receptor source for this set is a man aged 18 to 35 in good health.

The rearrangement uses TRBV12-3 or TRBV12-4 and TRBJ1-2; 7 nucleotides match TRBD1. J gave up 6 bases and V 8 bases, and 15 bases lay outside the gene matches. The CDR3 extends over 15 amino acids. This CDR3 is CASGGTAQLRDGYTF. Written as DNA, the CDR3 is TGTGCCAGCGGAGGGACAGCCCAGCTAAGAGATGGCTACACCTTC.

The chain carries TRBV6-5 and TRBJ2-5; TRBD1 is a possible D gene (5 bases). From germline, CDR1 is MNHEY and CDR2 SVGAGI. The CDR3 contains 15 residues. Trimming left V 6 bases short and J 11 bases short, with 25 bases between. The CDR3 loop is CASSLARTLNNEQYF. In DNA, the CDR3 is TGTGCCAGCAGCCTCGCCCGGACACTCAACAATGAGCAGTACTTC.

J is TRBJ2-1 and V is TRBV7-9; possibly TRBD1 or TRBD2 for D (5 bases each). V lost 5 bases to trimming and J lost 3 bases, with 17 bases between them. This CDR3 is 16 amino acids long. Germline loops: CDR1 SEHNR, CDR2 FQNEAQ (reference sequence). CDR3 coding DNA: TGTGCCAGCAGCCCCGCCGAGCTGGGGGTCTACAATGAGCAGTTCTTC. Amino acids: CASSPAELGVYNEQFF.

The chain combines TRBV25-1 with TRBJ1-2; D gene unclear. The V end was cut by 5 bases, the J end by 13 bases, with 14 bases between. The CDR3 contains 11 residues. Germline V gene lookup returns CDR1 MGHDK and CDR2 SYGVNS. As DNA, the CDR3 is TGTGCCAGCAGTAGGGCGGCTGACTGCACCTTC. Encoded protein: CASSRAADCTF.

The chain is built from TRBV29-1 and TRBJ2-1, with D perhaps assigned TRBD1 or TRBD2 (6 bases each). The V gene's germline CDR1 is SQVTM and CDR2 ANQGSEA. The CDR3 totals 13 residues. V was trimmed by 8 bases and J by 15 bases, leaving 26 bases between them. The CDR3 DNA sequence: TGCAGCTCCAATGGGGGGCAGGGGTTTGGCACGTTCTTC. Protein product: CSSNGGQGFGTFF.